These 12 T cell receptor beta chains were all obtained from the same sample, sequenced in a study of shared clonotypes between healthy human individuals. The method was immunoSEQ multiplex PCR; TCRdb's version includes in-frame clones alone and lacks a portion of them. The sample includes around 1 million clones, roughly 72% of them seen just once. The sequenced sample was memory CD4+ T cells sorted from blood. Subset reported: CD45RA-negative fraction. The receptors shown here come from a young man in good health.

V is TRBV10-3 and J is TRBJ1-2; D may be TRBD1 (5 bases). Germline V CDR1 and CDR2: ENHRY, SYGVKD. V was pared by 0 bases and J by 3 bases, with 17 bases between. The CDR3 runs to 17 residues. CDR3 residues: CAISESRGRDVHYGYTF. CDR3 bases: TGTGCCATCAGTGAGTCTAGGGGCCGGGACGTACACTATGGCTACACCTTC.

The sample holds a few counts of this clone. This chain links TRBV19 with TRBJ2-3, with 12 bases matching TRBD1. CDR3 length: 16 amino acids. With 4 bases clipped from V and 2 bases from J, the junction kept 4 bases outside the gene matches. Germline V gives CDR1 LNHDA, CDR2 SQIVND (reference sequence). The CDR3 nucleotides are TGTGCCAGTAGTAGAGGGACAGGGGGCCTCACAGATACGCAGTATTTT. It yields the protein CASSRGTGGLTDTQYF.

This chain uses TRBV28 with TRBJ2-1; no clear D. The CDR3 is 12 residues long. Germline values: CDR1 MDHEN, CDR2 SYDVKM. V shed 5 bases and J shed 8 bases, with 10 bases lying between them. CDR3 region: CASSLGFHEQFF. The CDR3 nucleotides read TGTGCCAGCAGTCTCGGGTTCCATGAGCAGTTCTTC.

This clone was found a few times. The chain is built from TRBV5-6 and TRBJ2-2; TRBD2 aligns across 10 bases. Unmatched junction bases numbered 6, after V lost 0 bases and J lost 1 base. In germline, CDR1 is SGHDT, CDR2 YYEEEE. The CDR3 loop spans 18 amino acids. In nucleotides, the CDR3 is TGTGCCAGCAGCTTGGAGCCTAGCGGGAGATGGAACACCGGGGAGCTGTTTTTT. Translation gives CASSLEPSGRWNTGELFF.

V usage is TRBV12-2 and J usage is TRBJ2-6; no check of the table's D call, TRBD1, against the DNA was made. TRBV12-2 is a known pseudogene. CDR3 size: 18 residues. The CDR3 DNA is TGTGCAAGTCGCTCGACAGGGTTTGGCCCCTCTGGGGCCAACGTCCTGACTTTC. This gives the protein CASRSTGFGPSGANVLTF.

This clone was detected a few times. It may be a read error: a sequence one base away is much more abundant. Different DNA sequences within this sample yield the same CDR3. The chain carries TRBV28 and TRBJ1-5; D unclear. The CDR3 covers 13 residues. Looked up from germline, CDR1 is MDHEN and CDR2 is SYDVKM. V dropped 3 bases and J dropped 0 bases, with 3 bases sitting between them. CDR3 sequence (DNA): TGTGCCAGCAGTTTGGGTAGCAATCAGCCCCAGCATTTT. The encoded protein is CASSLGSNQPQHF.

J is TRBJ2-2 and V is TRBV19, with D possibly being TRBD1 (5 bases). The V end was cut by 5 bases, the J end by 5 bases, with 12 bases between. The CDR3 covers 14 residues. Per the germline V gene, CDR1 is LNHDA and CDR2 is SQIVND (reference sequence). The CDR3 loop is CASSLQGGTGELFF. For the CDR3, the DNA is TGTGCCAGTAGTCTTCAGGGTGGGACCGGGGAGCTGTTTTTT.

V is TRBV5-1 and J is TRBJ2-5, with 8 bases aligning to TRBD1. The length of the CDR3 is 14 residues. Germline V gene sequence: CDR1 SGHRS, CDR2 YFSETQ. V trimming: 6 bases; J trimming: 4 bases; junction bases outside the gene matches: 8. The CDR3 bases are TGCGCCAGCACCCTGGACAGGGCGGGAGAGACCCAGTACTTC. It yields the protein CASTLDRAGETQYF.

The chain has TRBV11-2 and TRBJ1-1; D might be TRBD1 (6 bases). Germline-derived CDR1 and CDR2 are SGHAT and FQNNGV. The CDR3 spans 15 residues. Trimming cost V 3 bases and J 0 bases, with 11 bases left between them. The CDR3 DNA sequence: TGTGCCAGCAGCTTGCCGGGACACATGAACACTGAAGCTTTCTTT. The encoded protein is CASSLPGHMNTEAFF.

V usage is TRBV2 and J usage is TRBJ2-5; 9 bases match TRBD2. With V trimmed by 2 bases and J by 5 bases, 6 bases remained unmatched. The CDR3 has 15 amino acids. From germline, CDR1 is SNHLY and CDR2 FYNNEI. The CDR3 nucleotides are TGTGCCAGCAGTGAACTAGCGGGGACGGGTGAGACCCAGTACTTC. This codes for CASSELAGTGETQYF.

In the case of this clone: The same CDR3 also results from other DNA sequences found in this sample. The chain combines TRBV12-5 with TRBJ2-3; D call uncertain. V lost 6 bases and J lost 2, with 6 bases in between. CDR1 and CDR2 (germline): LGHNT, FRNRAP. The CDR3 has 12 amino acids. As DNA, the CDR3 is TGTGCTAGTGGGCCCAACACAGATACGCAGTATTTT. Its protein is CASGPNTDTQYF.

V usage is TRBV9 and J usage is TRBJ2-2; D not resolved. Germline CDR1 reads SGDLS; CDR2 reads YYNGEE. Trimming pared 4 bases from V and 4 bases from J, leaving 29 bases between. The CDR3 spans 20 residues. CDR3 residues: CASSPRAERTTISGTGELFF. CDR3 sequence (DNA): TGTGCCAGCAGCCCCAGAGCCGAACGAACAACCATCTCGGGCACCGGGGAGCTGTTTTTT.